A selection of T cell receptor beta chains follows, all from one sample in a study of cytomegalovirus exposure and HLA in healthy donors. Data came from immunoSEQ multiplex PCR; TCRdb stores just in-frame clones and leaves some out. This table has some 190,000 clones, roughly 77% appearing once. Sequencing was performed on PBMCs. Receptors were obtained from a woman aged 25 to 39 in good health and CMV-seropositive. Each CDR3 is given with its conserved first and last residue. A D gene is named only where the DNA matches it firmly. Not all rows give a size; the values are once, few, many and, for expanded clones, a class.

v_gene,d_gene,abundance,j_gene,CDR3nt,CDR3aa
TRBV5-4,-,-,TRBJ1-1,TGTGCCAGCAGCTTGCGGGGCACTGAAGCTTTCTTT,CASSLRGTEAFF
TRBV5-1,TRBD2,-,TRBJ2-7,TGCGCCAGCAGCTTGACTAGCGATTACGAGCAGTACTTC,CASSLTSDYEQYF
TRBV19,TRBD1,few,TRBJ1-1,TGTGCCAGTAGTCGCGGAGACAGGGGTACGAGGGCTGAAGCTTTCTTT,CASSRGDRGTRAEAFF
TRBV28,TRBD2,-,TRBJ2-2,TGTGCCAGCAGTTTACTAGCGGGAGCCGGGGAGCTGTTTTTT,CASSLLAGAGELFF
TRBV27,TRBD1,-,TRBJ2-7,TGTGCCAGCAGTTTGGGGACAGGGTACGAGCAGTACTTC,CASSLGTGYEQYF
TRBV11-3,-,-,TRBJ2-1,TGTGCCAGCAGCTTAGCCCCACAGAACTCCTACAATGAGCAGTTCTTC,CASSLAPQNSYNEQFF
TRBV2,-,-,TRBJ2-3,TGTGCCAGCAGTCCTGGACTAGGAGGGGGGGATACGCAGTATTTT,CASSPGLGGGDTQYF
TRBV7-9,-,-,TRBJ1-1,TGTTCCAGCAGCTTTCAGGCTGAAGCTTTCTTT,CSSSFQAEAFF
TRBV5-8,-,-,TRBJ1-5,TGTGCCAGCAGCTCAGAGGGTCCCCAGCATTTT,CASSSEGPQHF
TRBV11-2,-,-,TRBJ2-7,TGTGCCAGCAGCTTAGCAGGAGGGGGGGCAGCCTACGAGCAGTACTTC,CASSLAGGGAAYEQYF
TRBV19,TRBD2,-,TRBJ2-7,TGTGCCAGTAGCCACGCTACTAGCGGGAGCTACGAGCAGTACTTC,CASSHATSGSYEQYF
TRBV27,TRBD1,-,TRBJ1-2,TGTGCCAGCAGTGGCGGGACAGTCTATGGCTACACCTTC,CASSGGTVYGYTF
TRBV6-1,-,-,TRBJ1-2,TGTGCCAGCAGTGAATCCCCTTTCCAGGGGAACTATGGCTACACCTTC,CASSESPFQGNYGYTF
TRBV6-4,TRBD2,-,TRBJ2-2,TGTGCCAGCGCCGGACTAGCGGGAACCGGGGAGCTGTTTTTT,CASAGLAGTGELFF
TRBV27,-,-,TRBJ1-4,TGTGCCAGCAGTTTTTCCAGGGTCGGTGAAAAACTGTTTTTT,CASSFSRVGEKLFF
TRBV29-1,TRBD2,-,TRBJ2-5,TGCAGCGCCGGACTAGCGGGAGCCGGAGAGACCCAGTACTTC,CSAGLAGAGETQYF
TRBV5-1,-,few,TRBJ1-1,TGCGCCAGCAGTCCAGTATTACGGGAGTTGGAAGCTTTCTTT,CASSPVLRELEAFF
TRBV6-1,TRBD1,-,TRBJ2-1,TGTGCCAGCTTACAGGGGCAGCACCACAATGAGCAGTTCTTC,CASLQGQHHNEQFF
TRBV13,-,few,TRBJ2-3,TGTGCCAGCAGCCGAGCCGCGGGAGATACGCAGTATTTT,CASSRAAGDTQYF
TRBV28,TRBD2,-,TRBJ2-7,TGTGCCAGCACCCCCGCGCGAGCGGGAGAGTTGAACGAGCAGTACTTC,CASTPARAGELNEQYF
TRBV2,-,-,TRBJ1-1,TGTGCCAGCAAGGAGGGGTGGAGTACTGAAGCTTTCTTT,CASKEGWSTEAFF
TRBV11-2,-,-,TRBJ2-7,TGTGCCAGCAGCTTAGGTTACACCAGCTCCTACGAGCAGTACTTC,CASSLGYTSSYEQYF
TRBV5-5,TRBD1,-,TRBJ1-2,TGTGCCAGCAGCTTGGGGGACAGCCCCTATGGCTACACCTTC,CASSLGDSPYGYTF
TRBV2,TRBD1,-,TRBJ2-7,TGTGCCAGCAGGGCTAGACAGGGAGAAATCTACGAGCAGTACTTC,CASRARQGEIYEQYF
TRBV28,-,-,TRBJ2-1,TGTGCCACCTTGGGACACCTAGAGGTAAATGAGCAGTTCTTC,CATLGHLEVNEQFF
TRBV28,-,-,TRBJ1-5,TGTGCCAGCAGTAGCCGGGACGGGGGGCCCCAGCATTTT,CASSSRDGGPQHF
TRBV4-1,-,-,TRBJ1-5,TGCGCCAGCAGCCAATTCAGTTTTCAGCCCCAGCATTTT,CASSQFSFQPQHF
TRBV18,-,-,TRBJ2-7,TGTGCCAGCTCACCTCCAGGGAGGTCCTACGAGCAGTACTTC,CASSPPGRSYEQYF
TRBV28,TRBD1,-,TRBJ2-7,TGTGCCAGCGCCAGTCCGGGACAGGGAGGCTACGAGCAGTACTTC,CASASPGQGGYEQYF
TRBV28,-,-,TRBJ2-7,TGTGCCAGCTCACTCTATAGAGGGCGAAACGAGCAGTACTTC,CASSLYRGRNEQYF
TRBV5-4,TRBD2,-,TRBJ2-3,TGTGCCAGCAGCTTGCCCTCGGCAGTCACTAGCGGGATCCCTACAGATACGCAGTATTTT,CASSLPSAVTSGIPTDTQYF
TRBV5-4,TRBD2,-,TRBJ2-5,TGTGCCAGCAGCTTGGGGGGACTAGCGTCAGAGACCCAGTACTTC,CASSLGGLASETQYF
TRBV28,-,once,TRBJ2-7,TGTGCCAGCAGTTCTCAGGGCTTGGGTTACGAGCAGTACTTC,CASSSQGLGYEQYF
TRBV4-2,-,few,TRBJ1-1,TGTGCCAGCAGCCAAGGGGGGACTGCTATGAACACTGAAGCTTTCTTT,CASSQGGTAMNTEAFF
TRBV5-4,TRBD2,-,TRBJ2-7,TGTGCCAGCAGCTTGTGGACTAGCGGGTACGAGCAGTACTTC,CASSLWTSGYEQYF
TRBV5-4,-,-,TRBJ2-1,TGTGCCAGCAGCTTCTCTCTCAGGCGGGCCACTACCTACAATGAGCAGTTCTTC,CASSFSLRRATTYNEQFF
TRBV18,TRBD1,once,TRBJ1-1,TGTGCCAGCTCACCATCAGGGGGCGGATACACTGAAGCTTTCTTT,CASSPSGGGYTEAFF
TRBV18,TRBD2,-,TRBJ2-3,TGTGCCAGCTCACCAGGACTAGCAACAGATACGCAGTATTTT,CASSPGLATDTQYF
TRBV7-2,TRBD1,-,TRBJ2-7,TGTGCCAGCAGCTTAAACAGGGGGCACGAGCAGTACTTC,CASSLNRGHEQYF
TRBV6-1,TRBD1,few,TRBJ2-7,TGTGCCTGCAAAAGACAGGGGCTCTACGAGCAGTACTTC,CACKRQGLYEQYF